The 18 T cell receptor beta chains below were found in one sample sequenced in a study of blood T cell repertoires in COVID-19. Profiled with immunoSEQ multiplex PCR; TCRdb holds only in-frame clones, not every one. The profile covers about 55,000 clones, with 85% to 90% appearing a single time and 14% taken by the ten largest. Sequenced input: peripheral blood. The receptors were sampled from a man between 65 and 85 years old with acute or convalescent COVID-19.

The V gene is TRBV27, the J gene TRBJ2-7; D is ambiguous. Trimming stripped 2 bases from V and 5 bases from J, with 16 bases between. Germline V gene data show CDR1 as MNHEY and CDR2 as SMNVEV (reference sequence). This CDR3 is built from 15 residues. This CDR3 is CASSLKSTGFHEQYF. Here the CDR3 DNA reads TGTGCCAGCAGTTTAAAGTCAACGGGTTTCCACGAGCAGTACTTC.

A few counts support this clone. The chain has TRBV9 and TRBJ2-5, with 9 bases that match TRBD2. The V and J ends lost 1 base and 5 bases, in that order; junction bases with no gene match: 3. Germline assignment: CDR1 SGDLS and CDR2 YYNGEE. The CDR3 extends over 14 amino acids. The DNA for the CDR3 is TGTGCCAGCAGCGTATTAGCGGGGGCGGAGACCCAGTACTTC. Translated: CASSVLAGAETQYF.

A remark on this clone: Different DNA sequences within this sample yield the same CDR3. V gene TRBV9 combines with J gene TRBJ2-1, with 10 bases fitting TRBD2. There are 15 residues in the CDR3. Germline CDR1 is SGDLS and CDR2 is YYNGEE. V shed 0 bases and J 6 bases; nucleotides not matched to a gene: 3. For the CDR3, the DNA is TGTGCCAGCAGCGTAGGTGGGACTAGCGCCAATGAGCAGTTCTTC. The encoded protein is CASSVGGTSANEQFF.

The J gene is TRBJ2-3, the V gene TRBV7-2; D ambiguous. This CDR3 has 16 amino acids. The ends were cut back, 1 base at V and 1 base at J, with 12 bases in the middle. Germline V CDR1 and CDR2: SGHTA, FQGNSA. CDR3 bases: TGTGCCAGCAGCTTAGGATTAGTAGAAGGCACAGATACGCAGTATTTT. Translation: CASSLGLVEGTDTQYF.

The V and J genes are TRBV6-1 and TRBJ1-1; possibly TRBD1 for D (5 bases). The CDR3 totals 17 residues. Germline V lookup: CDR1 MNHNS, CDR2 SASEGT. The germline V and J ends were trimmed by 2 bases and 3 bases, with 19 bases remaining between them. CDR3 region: CASSEIGGRTRHTEAFF. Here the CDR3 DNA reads TGTGCCAGCAGTGAAATCGGGGGAAGGACGAGACACACTGAAGCTTTCTTT.

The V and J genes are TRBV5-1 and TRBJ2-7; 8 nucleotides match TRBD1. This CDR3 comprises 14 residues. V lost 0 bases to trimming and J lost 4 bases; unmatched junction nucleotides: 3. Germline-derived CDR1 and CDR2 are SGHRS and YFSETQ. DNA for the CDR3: TGCGCCAGCAGCTTGGGAGACAGGGGATACGAGCAGTACTTC. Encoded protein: CASSLGDRGYEQYF. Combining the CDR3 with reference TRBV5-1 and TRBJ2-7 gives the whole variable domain KAGVTQTPRYLIKTRGQQVTLSCSPISGHRSVSWYQQTPGQGLQFLFEYFSETQRNKGNFPGRFSGRQFSNSRSEMNVSTLELGDSALYLCASSLGDRGYEQYFGPGTRLTVT.

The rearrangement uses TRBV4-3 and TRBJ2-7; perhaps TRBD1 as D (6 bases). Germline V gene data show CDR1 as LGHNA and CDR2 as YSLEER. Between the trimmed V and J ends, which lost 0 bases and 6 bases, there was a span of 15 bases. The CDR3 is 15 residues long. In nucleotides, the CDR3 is TGCGCCAGCAGCCAAGAAACAGGGCTTACAAGCGAGCAGTACTTC. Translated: CASSQETGLTSEQYF.

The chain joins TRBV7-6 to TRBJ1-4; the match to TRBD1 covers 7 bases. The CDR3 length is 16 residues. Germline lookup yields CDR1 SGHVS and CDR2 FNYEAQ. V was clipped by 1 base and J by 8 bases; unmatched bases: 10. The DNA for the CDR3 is TGTGCCAGCAGCTTAGAGATGACAGGGCTGTACGAAAAACTGTTTTTT. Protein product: CASSLEMTGLYEKLFF.

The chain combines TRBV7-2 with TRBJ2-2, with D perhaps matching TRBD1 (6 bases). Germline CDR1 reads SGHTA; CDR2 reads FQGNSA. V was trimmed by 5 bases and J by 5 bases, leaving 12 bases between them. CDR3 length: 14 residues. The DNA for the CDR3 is TGTGCCAGCAGCAAACAGGGAAAAACCGGGGAGCTGTTTTTT. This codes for CASSKQGKTGELFF. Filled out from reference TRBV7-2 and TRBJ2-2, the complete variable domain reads GAGVSQSPSNKVTEKGKDVELRCDPISGHTALYWYRQSLGQGLEFLIYFQGNSAPDKSGLPSDRFSAERTGGSVSTLTIQRTQQEDSAVYLCASSKQGKTGELFFGEGSRLTVL.

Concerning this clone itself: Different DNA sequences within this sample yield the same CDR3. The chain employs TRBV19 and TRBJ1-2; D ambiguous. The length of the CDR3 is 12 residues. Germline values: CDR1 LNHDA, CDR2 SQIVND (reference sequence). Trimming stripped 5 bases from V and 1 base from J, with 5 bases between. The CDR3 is CASSFNNYGYTF. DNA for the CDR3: TGTGCCAGTAGTTTTAATAACTATGGCTACACCTTC.

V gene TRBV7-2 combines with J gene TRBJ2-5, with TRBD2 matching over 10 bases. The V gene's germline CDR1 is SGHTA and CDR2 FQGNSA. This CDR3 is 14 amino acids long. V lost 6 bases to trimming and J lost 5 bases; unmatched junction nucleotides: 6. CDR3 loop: CASSFSGRKETQYF. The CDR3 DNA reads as TGTGCCAGCAGTTTTAGCGGGAGGAAGGAGACCCAGTACTTC. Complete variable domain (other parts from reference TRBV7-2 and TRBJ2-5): GAGVSQSPSNKVTEKGKDVELRCDPISGHTALYWYRQSLGQGLEFLIYFQGNSAPDKSGLPSDRFSAERTGGSVSTLTIQRTQQEDSAVYLCASSFSGRKETQYFGPGTRLLVL.

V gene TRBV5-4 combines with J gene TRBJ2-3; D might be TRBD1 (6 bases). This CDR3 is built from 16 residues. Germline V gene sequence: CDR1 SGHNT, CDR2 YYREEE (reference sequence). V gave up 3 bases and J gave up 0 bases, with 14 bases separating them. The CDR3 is CASSWGTFPSTDTQYF. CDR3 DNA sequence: TGTGCCAGCAGCTGGGGGACATTCCCTAGCACAGATACGCAGTATTTT.

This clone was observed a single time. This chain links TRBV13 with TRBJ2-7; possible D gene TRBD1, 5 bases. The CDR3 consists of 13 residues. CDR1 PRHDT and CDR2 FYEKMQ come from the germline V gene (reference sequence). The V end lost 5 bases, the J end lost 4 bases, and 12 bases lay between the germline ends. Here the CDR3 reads CASSIASGYEQYV. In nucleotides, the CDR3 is TGTGCCAGCAGCATTGCATCAGGGTACGAGCAGTACGTC.

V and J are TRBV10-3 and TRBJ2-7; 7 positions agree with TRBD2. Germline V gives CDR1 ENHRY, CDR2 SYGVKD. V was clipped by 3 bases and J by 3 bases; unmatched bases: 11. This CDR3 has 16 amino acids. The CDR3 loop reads CAISDLARGSYYEQYF. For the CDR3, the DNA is TGTGCCATCAGTGACCTAGCGCGGGGGTCCTACTACGAGCAGTACTTC.

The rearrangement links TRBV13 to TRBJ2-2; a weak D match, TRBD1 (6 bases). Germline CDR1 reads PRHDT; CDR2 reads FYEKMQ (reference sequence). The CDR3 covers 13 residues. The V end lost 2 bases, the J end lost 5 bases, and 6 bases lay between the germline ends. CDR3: CASSLRGTGELFF. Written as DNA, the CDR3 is TGTGCCAGCAGCTTAAGGGGGACCGGGGAGCTGTTTTTT.

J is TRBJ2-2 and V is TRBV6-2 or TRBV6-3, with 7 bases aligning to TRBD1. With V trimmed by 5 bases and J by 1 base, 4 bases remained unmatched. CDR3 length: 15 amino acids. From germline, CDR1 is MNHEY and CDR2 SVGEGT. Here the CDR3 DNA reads TGTGCCAGCAGTACTCGGACAGGGAACACCGGGGAGCTGTTTTTT. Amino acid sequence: CASSTRTGNTGELFF.

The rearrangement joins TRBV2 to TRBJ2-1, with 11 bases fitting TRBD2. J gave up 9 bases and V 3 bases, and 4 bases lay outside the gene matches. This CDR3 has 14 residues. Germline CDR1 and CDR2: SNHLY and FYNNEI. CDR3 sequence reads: CASSDSSGRGEQFF. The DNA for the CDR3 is TGTGCCAGCAGTGATAGTAGCGGGAGGGGTGAGCAGTTCTTC.

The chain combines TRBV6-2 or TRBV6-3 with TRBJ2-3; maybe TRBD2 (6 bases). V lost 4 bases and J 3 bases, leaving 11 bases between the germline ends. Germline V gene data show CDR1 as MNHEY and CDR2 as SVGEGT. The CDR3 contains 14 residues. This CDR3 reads CASSWGVRTDTQYF. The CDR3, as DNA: TGTGCCAGCAGTTGGGGGGTTAGAACAGATACGCAGTATTTT.